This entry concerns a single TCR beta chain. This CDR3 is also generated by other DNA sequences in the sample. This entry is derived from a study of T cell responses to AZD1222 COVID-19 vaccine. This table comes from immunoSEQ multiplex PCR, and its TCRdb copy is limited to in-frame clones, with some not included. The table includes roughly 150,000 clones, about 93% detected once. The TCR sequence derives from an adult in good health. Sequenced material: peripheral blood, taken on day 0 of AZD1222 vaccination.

The CDR3 spells CASSLGGRNEKLFF. CDR3 in DNA: TGTGCCAGCAGTTTAGGAGGGAGGAATGAAAAACTGTTTTTT. The genes are TRBV28 and TRBJ1-4; no definite D call. CDR3 length: 14 residues. V was shortened by 2 bases and J by 5 bases, with 9 bases between the two germline ends. Germline CDR1 and CDR2: MDHEN and SYDVKM.